A single T cell receptor beta chain is shown here with its context. Antigen: not known. The data stem from a study of PD-1 blockade in classical Hodgkin lymphoma. The study's findings and limits: Unlike CD8+ TCR diversity, which did not rise significantly by C4D1, CD4+ TCR diversity did.

The CDR3 sequence is 12 residues long. The V end was cut by 4 bases, the J end by 6 bases, with 9 bases between. Per the germline V gene, CDR1 is SQVTM and CDR2 is ANQGSEA. There was relapse after autologous stem cell transplantation in every patient, and there was variation in brentuximab vedotin exposure. The data were produced by immunoSEQ multiplex PCR, yet TCRdb's version contains in-frame clones alone and is incomplete. The table shows 75,000 to 100,000 clones, with over 70% occurring only once. The receptor was derived from a human donor with classical Hodgkin lymphoma. The sample in question was peripheral blood mononuclear cells (PBMCs), obtained at baseline. The chain uses TRBV29-1 and TRBJ2-2; D may match TRBD1 or TRBD2 (5 bases each). This CDR3 is CSVVGGSGELFF. The CDR3 region has the DNA TGCAGCGTTGTTGGGGGATCCGGGGAGCTGTTTTTT.